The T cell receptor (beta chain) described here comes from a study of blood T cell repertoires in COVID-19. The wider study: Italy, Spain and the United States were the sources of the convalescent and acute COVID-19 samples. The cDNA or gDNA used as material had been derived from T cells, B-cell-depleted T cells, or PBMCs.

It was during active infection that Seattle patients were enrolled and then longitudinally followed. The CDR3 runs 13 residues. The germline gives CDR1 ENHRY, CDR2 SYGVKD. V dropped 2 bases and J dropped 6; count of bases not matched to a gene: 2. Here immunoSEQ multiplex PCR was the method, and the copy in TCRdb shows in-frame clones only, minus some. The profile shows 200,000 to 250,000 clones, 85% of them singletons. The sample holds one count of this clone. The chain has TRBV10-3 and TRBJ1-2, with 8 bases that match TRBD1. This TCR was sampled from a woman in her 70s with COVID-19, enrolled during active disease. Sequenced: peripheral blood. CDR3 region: CAISEPDRDGYTF. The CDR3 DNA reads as TGTGCCATCAGTGAGCCGGACAGGGATGGCTACACCTTC.